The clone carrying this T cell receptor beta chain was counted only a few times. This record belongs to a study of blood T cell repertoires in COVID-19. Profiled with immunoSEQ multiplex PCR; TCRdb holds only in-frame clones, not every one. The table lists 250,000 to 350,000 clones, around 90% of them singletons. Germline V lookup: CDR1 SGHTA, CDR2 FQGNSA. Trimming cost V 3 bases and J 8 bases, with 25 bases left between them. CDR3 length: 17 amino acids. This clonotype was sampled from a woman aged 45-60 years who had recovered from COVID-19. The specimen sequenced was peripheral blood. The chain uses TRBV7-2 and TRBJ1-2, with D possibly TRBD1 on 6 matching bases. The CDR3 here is CASSFGPSGGKTIGYTF. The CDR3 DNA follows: TGTGCCAGCAGCTTTGGACCTTCGGGGGGCAAGACAATAGGCTACACCTTC.